These 27 T cell receptor beta chains were all obtained from the same sample, sequenced in a study of blood T cell repertoires in COVID-19. Sequenced by immunoSEQ multiplex PCR; TCRdb stores in-frame clones only, minus some. Among over 200,000 clones listed, around nine tenths were seen once. The sequenced sample was peripheral blood. All receptors come from an older woman with acute or convalescent COVID-19.

V and J are TRBV7-9 and TRBJ2-7; 9 positions agree with TRBD1. The CDR3 runs 14 residues. Germline V gene lookup returns CDR1 SEHNR and CDR2 FQNEAQ (reference sequence). V gave up 3 bases and J gave up 3 bases; unmatched junction bases: 3. The CDR3 spells CASSLGQGYYEQYF. CDR3 in DNA: TGTGCCAGCAGCTTGGGACAGGGATACTACGAGCAGTACTTC. Drawing the rest from reference TRBV7-9 and TRBJ2-7, the complete variable domain is DTGVSQNPRHKITKRGQNVTFRCDPISEHNRLYWYRQTLGQGPEFLTYFQNEAQLEKSRLLSDRFSAERPKGSFSTLEIQRTEQGDSAMYLCASSLGQGYYEQYFGPGTRLTVT.

The chain employs TRBV2 and TRBJ1-6; D is possibly TRBD1 (5 bases). The CDR3 sequence is 13 residues long. From germline, CDR1 is SNHLY and CDR2 FYNNEI. Trimming removed 2 bases at V and 10 bases at J, with 9 bases between. CDR3 sequence (DNA): TGTGCCAGCAGTGAATGGCCAGGGTCACCCCTCCACTTT. It encodes CASSEWPGSPLHF.

V gene TRBV19 combines with J gene TRBJ1-4; the match to TRBD1 covers 11 bases. J lost 7 bases, V lost 7 bases, and 8 bases had no gene match. The CDR3 has 15 amino acids. Per germline, CDR1 LNHDA and CDR2 SQIVND (reference sequence). CDR3 sequence: CASTLGQGASEKLFF. The CDR3 nucleotides are TGTGCCAGTACCCTTGGACAGGGGGCGAGTGAAAAACTGTTTTTT.

CDR3 coding DNA: TGCAGCGTTCAACACACCGGGACAGGGGAAGCTTTCTTT. It specifies CSVQHTGTGEAFF. The genes are TRBV29-1 and TRBJ1-1, with 9 bases matching TRBD1. Germline trimming cut 5 bases from V and 8 bases from J; bases unmatched to any gene: 9. In germline, CDR1 is SQVTM, CDR2 ANQGSEA. The CDR3 totals 13 residues.

The chain recombines TRBV21-1 with TRBJ2-4; TRBD2, as called in the table, went unchecked against the DNA. TRBV21-1 is annotated as a pseudogene. The CDR3 consists of 14 residues. In DNA, the CDR3 is TGTGCCAGCAGGGGGGGACGTACCAAAAACATTCAGTACTTC. Its translation is CASRGGRTKNIQYF.

This clone was picked up one time. CDR3 amino acids: CASSRDNSPLHF. CDR3 nucleotides: TGTGCCAGCAGTCGGGATAATTCACCCCTCCACTTT. The J gene is TRBJ1-6, the V gene TRBV12-3 or TRBV12-4; the D is unclear. The CDR3 runs 12 residues. V was cut by 5 bases and J by 5 bases, with 4 bases left in between.

This chain uses TRBV7-2 with TRBJ1-2, with a weak D call TRBD1 (5 bases). Per germline, CDR1 SGHTA and CDR2 FQGNSA. CDR3 length: 13 residues. V shed 1 base and J shed 7 bases, with 10 bases lying between them. In nucleotides, the CDR3 is TGTGCCAGCAGCTTAGGATGGGGGGGTGGCTACACCTTC. Translated, it gives CASSLGWGGGYTF.

This clone was detected only a few times. The V and J genes are TRBV30 and TRBJ1-6; TRBD1 agrees at 9 bases. V shed 3 bases, J shed 10 bases, and the junction held 13 bases outside the gene matches. The CDR3 length is 16 residues. Germline values: CDR1 GTSNPN, CDR2 SVGIG (reference sequence). CDR3 in amino acids: CAWRGWANRGQSPLHF. CDR3 sequence (DNA): TGTGCCTGGAGGGGATGGGCCAACAGGGGGCAATCACCCCTCCACTTT. The variable domain in full, completed from reference TRBV30 and TRBJ1-6, reads SQTIHQWPATLVQPVGSPLSLECTVEGTSNPNLYWYRQAAGRGLQLLFYSVGIGQISSEVPQNLSASRPQDRQFILSSKKLLLSDSGFYLCAWRGWANRGQSPLHFGNGTRLTVT.

DNA for the CDR3: TGTGCCAGCAGTTACTCGAACAGGGGGCGGGACGAGCAGTACTTC. Protein product: CASSYSNRGRDEQYF. The gene calls are TRBV6-5 and TRBJ2-7; TRBD1 aligns across 9 bases. Per the germline V gene, CDR1 is MNHEY and CDR2 is SVGAGI. The J segment lost 5 bases and the V segment lost 0 bases, leaving 5 bases of the junction unmatched. This CDR3 spans 15 amino acids.

V usage is TRBV15 and J usage is TRBJ2-4, with 11 nucleotides matching TRBD1. CDR3 length: 16 amino acids. The germline gives CDR1 LNHNV, CDR2 YYDKDF (reference sequence). V lost 3 bases and J lost 5; bases outside the gene matches: 6. The CDR3 coding sequence is TGTGCCACCAGCAGGGGCCCGGGACAGGGGGAAAACATTCAGTACTTC. Translated, it gives CATSRGPGQGENIQYF.

V gene TRBV12-2 combines with J gene TRBJ1-6; the table gives TRBD1 as D, unverified against the DNA. TRBV12-2 is a documented pseudogene. The length of the CDR3 is 19 residues. The CDR3 sequence is CASRLPTHSLTGLRSPLHF. The CDR3 nucleotides are TGTGCAAGTCGCTTACCGACCCACTCTTTGACAGGGCTACGCTCACCCCTCCACTTT.

The chain is built from TRBV5-3 and TRBJ1-4; 9 positions agree with TRBD1. TRBV5-3 belongs to the ORF category, with a function that is uncertain. This CDR3 is built from 15 residues. V was clipped by 2 bases and J by 7 bases; unmatched bases: 6. The CDR3 bases are TGTGCCAGAAGCTTAGACAGGGGGTGGGGTGAAAAACTGTTTTTT. Translated, it gives CARSLDRGWGEKLFF.

About this clone: Sequence at one end of the junction differs from germline and may be a read error. V gene TRBV6-2 or TRBV6-3 combines with J gene TRBJ2-5, with TRBD2 matching over 13 bases. The CDR3 runs to 14 residues. Per the germline V gene, CDR1 is MNHEY and CDR2 is SVGEGT. The CDR3 spells CASSARLAGGPIDF. The CDR3 nucleotides are TGTGCCAGCAGTGCCCGACTAGCGGGGGGACCAATAGACTTC.

The chain links TRBV2 to TRBJ2-1; TRBD2 aligns across 11 bases. This CDR3 spans 14 amino acids. J lost 13 bases, V lost 6 bases, and 11 bases had no gene match. Germline loops: CDR1 SNHLY, CDR2 FYNNEI. Here the CDR3 DNA reads TGTGCCAGCAGGGGGGGCTCACTAGCGGGAGTTCAGTTCTTC. It yields the protein CASRGGSLAGVQFF.

The chain carries TRBV12-3 or TRBV12-4 and TRBJ1-2, with D possibly TRBD1 on 5 matching bases. The ends were cut back, 6 bases at V and 5 bases at J, with 7 bases in the middle. The CDR3 is 11 amino acids. The CDR3 loop is CASSGGYGYTF. CDR3 bases: TGTGCCAGCAGCGGGGGGTATGGCTACACCTTC.

V usage is TRBV5-6 and J usage is TRBJ1-2, with D unclear. CDR1 SGHDT and CDR2 YYEEEE come from the germline V gene. V was shortened by 3 bases and J by 4 bases, with 7 bases between the two germline ends. This CDR3 has 12 amino acids. Written as DNA, the CDR3 is TGTGCCAGCAGCTCGGAGGGCTATGGCTACACCTTC. This encodes CASSSEGYGYTF.

The chain recombines TRBV24-1 with TRBJ2-1; unclear D gene. The CDR3 sequence is 13 residues long. Germline V gives CDR1 KGHDR, CDR2 SFDVKD. Trimming removed 2 bases from V and 6 bases from J, with 7 bases in between. CDR3 sequence (DNA): TGTGCCACCAGTGATTGGTATAGCAATGAGCAGTTCTTC. Translation gives CATSDWYSNEQFF.

This chain uses TRBV10-2 with TRBJ2-1; TRBD2 agrees at 10 bases. V shed 4 bases, J shed 6 bases, and the junction held 3 bases outside the gene matches. The V gene's germline CDR1 is WSHSY and CDR2 SAAADI. The CDR3 has 14 residues. The CDR3 region is CASSATSGVNEQFF. The DNA of the CDR3 is TGCGCCAGCAGTGCCACTAGCGGGGTCAATGAGCAGTTCTTC.

The chain links TRBV12-5 to TRBJ2-5, with D possibly being TRBD2 (7 bases). From germline, CDR1 is LGHNT and CDR2 FRNRAP. The length of the CDR3 is 17 residues. Trimming took 0 bases from V and 0 from J, leaving 14 bases between them. CDR3 residues: CASGLVGAGAHQETQYF. DNA for the CDR3: TGTGCTAGTGGTTTGGTTGGGGCGGGGGCCCACCAAGAGACCCAGTACTTC.

This chain uses TRBV7-2 with TRBJ2-7, with 7 bases fitting TRBD2. V lost 3 bases, J lost 4 bases, and 6 bases stayed unmatched. This CDR3 is built from 14 residues. Per the germline V gene, CDR1 is SGHTA and CDR2 is FQGNSA. The CDR3 DNA sequence: TGTGCCAGCAGCTTTGGGCGGGAGAGATACGAGCAGTACTTC. Protein: CASSFGRERYEQYF.

The chain recombines TRBV5-6 with TRBJ1-2; TRBD1 matches at 7 bases. The trim removed 2 bases at V and 4 bases at J, leaving 5 bases unmatched. The CDR3 spans 14 residues. In germline, CDR1 is SGHDT, CDR2 YYEEEE. For the CDR3, the DNA is TGTGCCAGCAGCTTCAAAGGGACAGCCTATGGCTACACCTTC. It yields the protein CASSFKGTAYGYTF.

The chain uses TRBV7-2 and TRBJ1-4; 7 nucleotides line up with TRBD1. CDR3 length equals 16 residues. Germline V gene sequence: CDR1 SGHTA, CDR2 FQGNSA. Trimming cost V 1 base and J 0 bases; bases outside gene matches: 2. The CDR3: CASSLVRGATNEKLFF. The CDR3 DNA reads TGTGCCAGCAGCTTAGTCAGGGGGGCAACTAATGAAAAACTGTTTTTT.

The V call is TRBV5-1, the J call TRBJ1-4, with D perhaps TRBD1 (6 bases). The CDR3 is made up of 16 amino acids. V lost 4 bases and J 4 bases, leaving 17 bases between the germline ends. Per germline, CDR1 SGHRS and CDR2 YFSETQ. The CDR3 DNA sequence: TGCGCCAGCAGCGCCCAATCAGGGGCCGTTAATGAAAAACTGTTTTTT. Amino acids: CASSAQSGAVNEKLFF.

V gene TRBV24-1 combines with J gene TRBJ2-1, with 10 bases fitting TRBD1. CDR3 length equals 16 residues. Germline values: CDR1 KGHDR, CDR2 SFDVKD. The trim removed 3 bases at V and 4 bases at J, leaving 5 bases unmatched. The CDR3 spells CATSDGDRGSYNEQFF. The DNA of the CDR3 is TGTGCCACCAGTGATGGGGACAGGGGTTCGTACAATGAGCAGTTCTTC.

The gene calls are TRBV3-1 (or the pseudogene TRBV3-2) and TRBJ2-7; the D gene is possibly TRBD2 (6 bases). The CDR3 extends over 13 amino acids. The V and J ends lost 4 bases and 6 bases respectively, with 13 bases between them. Looked up from germline, CDR1 is LGHDT and CDR2 is YNNKEL (reference sequence). CDR3 in amino acids: CASSRDSPFEQYF. The CDR3 bases are TGTGCCAGCAGCCGGGACTCCCCATTCGAGCAGTACTTC.

This chain links TRBV9 with TRBJ2-1; 10 positions agree with TRBD2. The trim removed 0 bases at V and 5 bases at J, leaving 5 bases unmatched. This CDR3 is 16 amino acids long. From germline, CDR1 is SGDLS and CDR2 YYNGEE. The CDR3 DNA follows: TGTGCCAGCAGCGTAGCCTCTAGCGGGAGAAACAATGAGCAGTTCTTC. Translating gives CASSVASSGRNNEQFF. The whole variable domain, remainder taken from reference TRBV9 and TRBJ2-1, is DSGVTQTPKHLITATGQRVTLRCSPRSGDLSVYWYQQSLDQGLQFLIQYYNGEERAKGNILERFSAQQFPDLHSELNLSSLELGDSALYFCASSVASSGRNNEQFFGPGTRLTVL.

This chain joins TRBV10-1 and TRBJ2-3, with 13 bases matching TRBD2. V lost 3 bases to trimming and J lost 4 bases; unmatched junction nucleotides: 10. Germline V gene lookup returns CDR1 WNHNN and CDR2 SYGVQD (reference sequence). The CDR3 has 18 residues. In DNA form, the CDR3 reads TGCGCCAGCAGTGATACTAGCGGGAGGGTGTTAGGAGCAGATACGCAGTATTTT. As protein: CASSDTSGRVLGADTQYF.